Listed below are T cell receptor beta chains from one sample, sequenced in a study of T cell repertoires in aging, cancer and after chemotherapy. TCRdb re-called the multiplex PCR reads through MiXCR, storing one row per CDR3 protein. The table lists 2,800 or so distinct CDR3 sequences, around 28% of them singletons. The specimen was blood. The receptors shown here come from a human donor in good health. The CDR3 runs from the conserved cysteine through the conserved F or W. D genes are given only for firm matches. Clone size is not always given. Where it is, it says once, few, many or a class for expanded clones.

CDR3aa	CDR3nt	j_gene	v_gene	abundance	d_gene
CSVAGGAGAFF	TGCAGCGTTGCAGGGGGCGCGGGGGCTTTCTTT	TRBJ1-1	TRBV29-1	medium-sized	TRBD1
CASSELAGDYNEQFF	TGTGCCAGCAGTGAACTAGCGGGAGACTACAATGAGCAGTTCTTC	TRBJ2-1	TRBV6-1	-	TRBD2
CASSYHRVENSPLHF	TGTGCCAGCAGTTACCACAGGGTGGAGAATTCACCCCTCCACTTT	TRBJ1-6	TRBV6-2/TRBV6-3	medium-sized	-
CAIKGTSGNIQYF	TGTGCCATCAAAGGGACTAGCGGTAACATTCAGTACTTC	TRBJ2-4	TRBV10-3	medium-sized	TRBD2
CASSGIERTEAFF	TGTGCCAGCAGTGGGATTGAGAGGACTGAAGCTTTCTTT	TRBJ1-1	TRBV6-1	-	-
CASSFYHQSGYTF	TGTGCCAGCAGTTTTTACCACCAAAGTGGCTACACCTTC	TRBJ1-2	TRBV12-3/TRBV12-4	few	-
CASSRASGSMYNEQFF	TGTGCCAGTAGCCGCGCTAGCGGGAGTATGTACAATGAGCAGTTCTTC	TRBJ2-1	TRBV19	medium-sized	TRBD2
CASSFATEAFF	TGTGCCAGCAGCTTCGCCACTGAAGCTTTCTTT	TRBJ1-1	TRBV5-6	medium-sized	-
CASSPYRDRSYGYTF	TGTGCCAGCAGCCCCTACAGGGACAGGAGCTATGGCTACACCTTC	TRBJ1-2	TRBV11-1	-	TRBD1
CASSLMGAGGVSGELFF	TGTGCCAGCAGCTTAATGGGGGCGGGAGGAGTCTCGGGGGAGCTGTTTTTT	TRBJ2-2	TRBV7-3	-	TRBD2
CSVRDTLESSYEQYF	TGCAGCGTAAGGGACACCTTGGAAAGCTCCTACGAGCAGTACTTC	TRBJ2-7	TRBV29-1	medium-sized	-
CASRPFSRARGREQYF	TGTGCCAGCAGACCCTTCTCCCGGGCTAGGGGACGCGAGCAGTACTTC	TRBJ2-7	TRBV28	-	-
CASSPRGAENTEAFF	TGTGCCAGCTCACCAAGGGGCGCCGAAAACACTGAAGCTTTCTTT	TRBJ1-1	TRBV18	few	-
CASSDPLLGQETQYF	TGTGCCAGCAGTGACCCCTTACTGGGCCAAGAGACCCAGTACTTC	TRBJ2-5	TRBV6-1	few	-
CSASYSYEQYF	TGCAGCGCCTCGTATTCCTACGAGCAGTACTTC	TRBJ2-7	TRBV29-1	medium-sized	-
CASRISGDTGELFF	TGTGCCAGTAGGATAAGCGGGGACACCGGGGAGCTGTTTTTT	TRBJ2-2	TRBV19	medium-sized	TRBD2
CATSDERDTGELFF	TGTGCCACCAGTGATGAGCGTGACACCGGGGAGCTGTTTTTT	TRBJ2-2	TRBV24-1	medium-sized	-
CASSRGQGWGETQYF	TGCGCCAGCAGCCGGGGACAGGGGTGGGGAGAGACCCAGTACTTC	TRBJ2-5	TRBV5-1	-	TRBD1
CSPHAGGYEQYF	TGCAGTCCCCACGCAGGAGGGTACGAGCAGTACTTC	TRBJ2-7	TRBV20-1	-	-
CASSRGFPPYNEQFF	TGTGCCAGCAGTCGCGGGTTTCCCCCTTACAATGAGCAGTTCTTC	TRBJ2-1	TRBV6-5	medium-sized	-
CASSSLTSGTQETQYF	TGTGCCAGCAGCTCATTGACTAGCGGGACCCAAGAGACCCAGTACTTC	TRBJ2-5	TRBV11-3	-	TRBD2
CASSRDRGTYEQYF	TGTGCCAGCAGCCGGGACAGGGGCACCTACGAGCAGTACTTC	TRBJ2-7	TRBV7-9	-	TRBD1
CASSLPPRTSGSRNEQFF	TGTGCCAGCAGCTTACCCCCGAGGACTAGCGGGAGTCGCAATGAGCAGTTCTTC	TRBJ2-1	TRBV7-9	few	TRBD2
CASSFRPKPGAIDEQYF	TGTGCCAGCAGCTTCAGACCTAAACCAGGGGCCATCGACGAGCAGTACTTC	TRBJ2-7	TRBV11-3	few	-
CASQIRQETQYF	TGTGCCAGCCAAATCCGCCAAGAGACCCAGTACTTC	TRBJ2-5	TRBV18	-	-
CASEALNTGELFF	TGTGCCAGCGAGGCTTTGAACACCGGGGAGCTGTTTTTT	TRBJ2-2	TRBV6-5	medium-sized	-
CASSISGVRKTEAFF	TGTGCCAGCTCAATATCAGGGGTTCGGAAAACTGAAGCTTTCTTT	TRBJ1-1	TRBV18	-	-
CASSSLTSTNTGELFF	TGTGCCAGCAGCTCATTGACTAGCACGAACACCGGGGAGCTGTTTTTT	TRBJ2-2	TRBV11-3	-	TRBD2
CASSLTGGWGTEAFF	TGTGCCAGTAGTTTGACAGGGGGCTGGGGCACTGAAGCTTTCTTT	TRBJ1-1	TRBV19	-	TRBD1
CSARGTGTENTEAFF	TGCAGTGCTAGAGGGACCGGGACAGAAAACACTGAAGCTTTCTTT	TRBJ1-1	TRBV20-1	-	TRBD1
CAWSGGASVSSYNEQFF	TGTGCCTGGAGTGGCGGCGCTAGCGTCAGCTCCTACAATGAGCAGTTCTTC	TRBJ2-1	TRBV30	-	-
CASSPRVWEQAGTEAFF	TGTGCCAGCTCACCAAGGGTCTGGGAACAGGCGGGCACTGAAGCTTTCTTT	TRBJ1-1	TRBV18	few	-
CAWGNNEQFF	TGTGCCTGGGGGAACAATGAGCAGTTCTTC	TRBJ2-1	TRBV30	large	-
CASSLAGRRETQYF	TGTGCCAGCAGCTTAGCGGGGAGACGTGAGACCCAGTACTTC	TRBJ2-5	TRBV11-3	-	-
CASSRSGLAGETQYF	TGTGCCAGCAGTAGGTCGGGACTAGCGGGAGAGACCCAGTACTTC	TRBJ2-5	TRBV6-1	-	TRBD2
CASSMGVGIGNTEAFF	TGTGCCAGTAGTATGGGAGTCGGCATAGGGAACACTGAAGCTTTCTTT	TRBJ1-1	TRBV19	-	-
CASSATSREQFF	TGTGCCAGTAGTGCGACTAGTCGTGAGCAGTTCTTC	TRBJ2-1	TRBV19	medium-sized	-
CASSSGQAKYQPQHF	TGTGCCAGCAGCTCAGGACAGGCTAAGTATCAGCCCCAGCATTTT	TRBJ1-5	TRBV11-1	-	TRBD1
CASSGELGTELF	TGTGCCAGCAGCGGGGAGCTGGGGACAGAACTTTTC	TRBJ1-2	TRBV5-4	few	TRBD1
CASSPSRSHSPLHF	TGTGCCAGCAGTCCCTCCAGGAGCCATTCACCCCTCCACTTT	TRBJ1-6	TRBV12-3/TRBV12-4	-	-
CASRDTGTAAETQYF	TGTGCCAGTAGAGACACCGGGACAGCAGCAGAGACCCAGTACTTC	TRBJ2-5	TRBV19	medium-sized	TRBD1
CASSGTGSEKLFF	TGCGCCAGCAGCGGGACAGGGAGCGAAAAACTGTTTTTT	TRBJ1-4	TRBV5-1	few	TRBD1
CASSEQGGSNTEAFF	TGTGCCAGCAGTGAACAGGGGGGATCGAACACTGAAGCTTTCTTT	TRBJ1-1	TRBV11-3	medium-sized	TRBD1
CASRVGDTQYF	TGTGCCAGCAGGGTCGGGGATACGCAGTATTTT	TRBJ2-3	TRBV5-6	few	-
CASSSTANLAALNNEQFF	TGTGCCAGCAGCTCAACCGCCAACCTAGCGGCCTTAAACAATGAGCAGTTCTTC	TRBJ2-1	TRBV5-4	large	TRBD2
CSASASGYNEQFF	TGCAGTGCTAGCGCGTCGGGGTACAATGAGCAGTTCTTC	TRBJ2-1	TRBV20-1	-	-
CASSGQGAGNQPQHF	TGTGCCAGCAGCGGTCAGGGGGCTGGCAATCAGCCCCAGCATTTT	TRBJ1-5	TRBV11-2	-	TRBD1
CATSEASSGTDTQYF	TGTGCCACCAGTGAAGCCAGCTCGGGCACAGATACGCAGTATTTT	TRBJ2-3	TRBV24-1	-	-
CASSFQGQYRFF	TGTGCCAGCAGTTTCCAAGGACAGTACAGGTTCTTC	TRBJ2-1	TRBV12-3/TRBV12-4	few	-
CASSFGASGRADTQYF	TGCGCCAGCAGCTTTGGGGCTAGCGGGAGGGCAGATACGCAGTATTTT	TRBJ2-3	TRBV5-1	-	TRBD2
CASTKAGSVEQFF	TGTGCCAGCACGAAAGCAGGTAGCGTTGAGCAGTTCTTC	TRBJ2-1	TRBV12-3/TRBV12-4	medium-sized	-
CASTYDRNYGYTF	TGTGCCAGCACCTATGACAGAAACTATGGCTACACCTTC	TRBJ1-2	TRBV6-5	medium-sized	-
CASSLGAGSGNTIYF	TGTGCCAGCAGCTTAGGGGCGGGCTCTGGAAACACCATATATTTT	TRBJ1-3	TRBV7-2	-	-
CASSPPGRSTDTQYF	TGTGCCAGCTCACCACCGGGGCGGAGCACAGATACGCAGTATTTT	TRBJ2-3	TRBV18	medium-sized	-
CASSLVPSGANVLTF	TGCGCCAGCAGCTTGGTGCCCTCTGGGGCCAACGTCCTGACTTTC	TRBJ2-6	TRBV5-1	few	-
CASSSAGRAVWGYTF	TGTGCCAGCAGTTCCGCAGGGAGGGCGGTGTGGGGCTACACCTTC	TRBJ1-2	TRBV12-3/TRBV12-4	few	-
CASHDSLNQPQHF	TGTGCCAGCCACGACAGCCTCAATCAGCCCCAGCATTTT	TRBJ1-5	TRBV6-2/TRBV6-3	few	-
CASSIGALNTEAFF	TGTGCCAGTAGTATTGGGGCCTTGAACACTGAAGCTTTCTTT	TRBJ1-1	TRBV19	medium-sized	-
CASSHRLAKNIQYF	TGTGCCAGCAGCCATCGACTAGCCAAAAACATTCAGTACTTC	TRBJ2-4	TRBV5-4	-	-